A selection of T cell receptor beta chains follows, all from one sample in a study of long-term antiretroviral therapy in people with HIV. Repertoires were generated with immunoSEQ multiplex PCR, while TCRdb's copy carries only in-frame clones and drops some. Seen here are 21,000 or so clones, approximately 87% observed once, and the top ten hold roughly 3.5%. The sequencing here drew on unsorted PBMCs, taken approximately 2.5 years after starting antiretroviral therapy. The source is a woman aged 45-65 years with HIV. Each CDR3 is given with its conserved first and last residue. D genes are given only for firm matches. A row's size may be missing; if present it is once, few, many or a size class.

D gene,V gene,J gene,clone size,CDR3 DNA,CDR3 protein
-,TRBV6-6,TRBJ2-7,-,TGTGCCAGCAGTGTGGGACCGTATTACGAGCAGTACTTC,CASSVGPYYEQYF
-,TRBV6-1,TRBJ2-7,-,TGTGCCAGCAGTCGTATCGGGAAGGTCTACGAGCAGTACTTC,CASSRIGKVYEQYF
-,TRBV11-3,TRBJ2-1,-,TGTGCCAGCAGCTCTCCAGGGGTGGATGAGCAGTTCTTC,CASSSPGVDEQFF
-,TRBV7-2,TRBJ2-7,-,TGTGCCAGCAGCCGTGGCCGGGACTCGATCTACGAGCAGTACTTC,CASSRGRDSIYEQYF
TRBD2,TRBV7-9,TRBJ2-7,-,TGTGCCAGCAGCTTAGGACTAGCGGGAGGCCCCGGGGTTGGCTACGAGCAGTACTTC,CASSLGLAGGPGVGYEQYF
-,TRBV6-5,TRBJ2-7,-,TGTGCCAGCAGTTACAGGGGGTGGAACGAGCAGTACTTC,CASSYRGWNEQYF
-,TRBV28,TRBJ2-3,-,TGTGCCAGCAGTTTGGTCAGCACAGATACGCAGTATTTT,CASSLVSTDTQYF
-,TRBV6-6,TRBJ2-2,once,TGTGCCAGCAGTTATAAGGCCTCCACCGGGGAGTTGTTTTTT,CASSYKASTGELFF
-,TRBV30,TRBJ2-3,-,TGTGCCTGGAGTTACGGATTTAGCACAGATACGCAGTATTTT,CAWSYGFSTDTQYF
-,TRBV7-2,TRBJ2-1,-,TGTGCCAGCAGCCTACAGGAGGCTGCCTACAATGAGCAGTTCTTC,CASSLQEAAYNEQFF
TRBD1,TRBV27,TRBJ2-5,-,TGTGCCAGCAGTTTACGGACAGGCACTCAAGAGACCCAGTACTTC,CASSLRTGTQETQYF
TRBD1,TRBV2,TRBJ2-2,-,TGTGCCAGCAGTGGACAGGGGTCCGGGGAGCTGTTTTTT,CASSGQGSGELFF
TRBD2,TRBV6-5,TRBJ2-5,-,TGTGCCAGCAGTTACTCGATAGGGGCCGGGGGGGAGACCCAGTACTTC,CASSYSIGAGGETQYF
-,TRBV4-1,TRBJ2-5,-,TGCGCCAGCAGCCAAGATGCGGGCCAAGAGACCCAGTACTTC,CASSQDAGQETQYF
TRBD2,TRBV5-3,TRBJ2-5,-,TGTGCCAGAAGCTTGGAGGTTCGCGGGAGAGGCGAGACCCAGTACTTC,CARSLEVRGRGETQYF
-,TRBV25-1,TRBJ2-6,-,TGTGCCAGCAGTGGCCTCAGGGGAACTGGGGCCAACGTCCTGACTTTC,CASSGLRGTGANVLTF
-,TRBV6-6,TRBJ1-2,-,TGTGCCAGCAGTTACCCCCTCGAGGCGGAGGGCTACACCTTC,CASSYPLEAEGYTF
-,TRBV6-1,TRBJ2-5,-,TGTGCCAGCAGTGAGCTACAGTCATGGTCAACCCAGTACTTC,CASSELQSWSTQYF
-,TRBV19,TRBJ1-3,-,TGTGCCAGTAGTACCACAGGGACTGGAAACACCATATATTTT,CASSTTGTGNTIYF
-,TRBV7-3,TRBJ2-6,-,TGTGCCAGCAGCTTGGGGGGCTCTGGGGCCAACGTCCTGACTTTC,CASSLGGSGANVLTF
-,TRBV6-1,TRBJ2-2,-,TGTGCCAGCAGTGGGGTAGGGACCATTAACACCGGGGAGCTGTTTTTT,CASSGVGTINTGELFF
TRBD1,TRBV4-3,TRBJ2-1,-,TGCGCCAGCAGCCAGGGGACAGGGTACAATGAGCAGTTCTTC,CASSQGTGYNEQFF
TRBD1,TRBV7-2,TRBJ1-2,-,TGTGCCAGCAGCCTAGGACAGGCCCCTAACTATGGCTACACCTTC,CASSLGQAPNYGYTF
-,TRBV6-5,TRBJ2-3,-,TGTGCCAGCAGTTACGCTGGAGTTCGGTCGGCAGATACGCAGTATTTT,CASSYAGVRSADTQYF
-,TRBV6-6,TRBJ1-1,once,TGTGCCAGCAGTCCGAGGGCCCACCGGGTCAAGGAAGAAGCTTTCTTT,CASSPRAHRVKEEAFF
-,TRBV19,TRBJ2-7,-,TGTGCCAGTAGTCCTAGCGAGAACTCCTACGAGCAGTACTTC,CASSPSENSYEQYF
TRBD1,TRBV9,TRBJ2-7,-,TGTGCCAGCAGCGAGGGACAGGGAATGTACGAGCAGTACTTC,CASSEGQGMYEQYF
-,TRBV2,TRBJ1-5,once,TGTGCCAGCAGTGTCCAGGGAGGCAATCAGCCCCAGCATTTT,CASSVQGGNQPQHF
TRBD2,TRBV6-5,TRBJ2-7,-,TGTGCCAGCAGTTACTCGAGGCTAGCGGGGTCCTACGAGCAGTACTTC,CASSYSRLAGSYEQYF
TRBD1,TRBV18,TRBJ2-7,once,TGTGCCAGCTCACAGGGGTCCGGGACAGGGGGCTTTTACGAGCAGTACTTC,CASSQGSGTGGFYEQYF
TRBD2,TRBV7-9,TRBJ2-7,-,TGTGCCAGCAGCCCAAGACTAGCGGGAGATCTTCGTGGGTACTTC,CASSPRLAGDLRGYF
TRBD2,TRBV7-9,TRBJ2-3,-,TGTGCCAGCAGCTTTAGGACTAGCCTCGCAGATACGCAGTATTTT,CASSFRTSLADTQYF
TRBD1,TRBV7-2,TRBJ1-2,-,TGTGCCAGCAGCTTAGACAGGGGGTCGCGCTATGGCTACACCTTC,CASSLDRGSRYGYTF
TRBD1,TRBV6-6,TRBJ2-7,-,TGTGCCAGCCCCTGGGACAGGGTTTATCTCTGCTACGAGCAGTACTTC,CASPWDRVYLCYEQYF
-,TRBV7-2,TRBJ2-1,-,TGTGCCAGCAGCCCCCGGGTATCGATGGATGAGCAGTTCTTC,CASSPRVSMDEQFF
-,TRBV4-1,TRBJ2-7,-,TGCGCCAGCAGCCTAGAACAGGGAGAAGACGAGCAGTACTTC,CASSLEQGEDEQYF
-,TRBV13,TRBJ2-1,-,TGTGCCAGCAGCTTAGGGGGGTTGAAGGAGGGGTACAATGAGCAGTTCTTC,CASSLGGLKEGYNEQFF
-,TRBV6-1,TRBJ2-7,-,TGTGCCAGCAGTGAATCTGGCAGGGGAGCCTACGAGCAGTACTTC,CASSESGRGAYEQYF
-,TRBV9,TRBJ2-1,few,TGTGCCAGCAGCGTAATACCGGCCGATGAGCAGTTCTTC,CASSVIPADEQFF
-,TRBV7-6,TRBJ2-7,-,TGTGCCAGCAGCTCCTCGACTGGCTACGAGCAGTACTTC,CASSSSTGYEQYF
-,TRBV2,TRBJ2-1,-,TGTGCCAGCAGCCGGGACTTGAGCTCCTACAATGAGCAGTTCTTC,CASSRDLSSYNEQFF
-,TRBV7-9,TRBJ1-1,-,TGTGCCAGCAGCTTAGACGACAGGGAAGCTTTCTTT,CASSLDDREAFF
TRBD2,TRBV5-1,TRBJ2-3,-,TGCGCCAGCAGCTTGACGCTAGCGGGATCCTTATATACGCAGTATTTT,CASSLTLAGSLYTQYF
TRBD1,TRBV28,TRBJ1-1,-,TGTGCCAGCAGTGCCACTACAGGGGTAGCTGAAGCTTTCTTT,CASSATTGVAEAFF
-,TRBV6-1,TRBJ1-4,-,TGTGCCAGCACCAGGGGTGGGGGTGCTAATGAAAAACTGTTTTTT,CASTRGGGANEKLFF
-,TRBV27,TRBJ1-5,-,TGTGCCAGCGTAAAGCCTCCACGGCCCCAGCATTTT,CASVKPPRPQHF
TRBD1,TRBV13,TRBJ1-2,-,TGTGCCAGCAGCTTTTTAACAGGGGCGGTTAATGGCTACACCTTC,CASSFLTGAVNGYTF
-,TRBV19,TRBJ1-5,few,TGTGCCAGTAGAGCAGGGCATAGCAATCAGCCCCAGCATTTT,CASRAGHSNQPQHF
-,TRBV11-3,TRBJ2-3,-,TGTGCCAGCAGCGACGGGACGGCTTCACGTACGCAGTATTTT,CASSDGTASRTQYF
-,TRBV11-1,TRBJ2-1,few,TGTGCCAGCAGCTCCGGTGTGGGGGGTGAGCAGTTCTTC,CASSSGVGGEQFF
TRBD1,TRBV15,TRBJ1-2,once,TGTGCCACCAGCAGATACCGGGACAGGGGGCCCCATGAAACGAAGACTAACTATGGCTACACCTTC,CATSRYRDRGPHETKTNYGYTF
-,TRBV19,TRBJ2-7,-,TGTGCCAGTAGTATATCCCTACACAGTTCCGAGCAGTACTTC,CASSISLHSSEQYF